Listed below are T cell receptor beta chains from one sample, sequenced in a study of immune evolution from preneoplasia to lung adenocarcinoma. Assay: immunoSEQ multiplex PCR; the TCRdb copy retains only in-frame clones and omits some. Here the sample spans roughly 4,700 clones, around 77% being singletons. Specimen: FFPE lung adenocarcinoma in situ tissue. The receptors originated from a person aged 60-80 years with lung adenocarcinoma. The CDR3 runs from the conserved cysteine through the conserved F or W. The D gene is left open where the match is weak. Size values are once, few and many counts, or a class for expanded clones, and some rows have none.

CDR3 protein: CASTRVAGEFTDTQYF
CDR3 DNA: TGTGCCAGCACCCGGGTGGCGGGGGAGTTCACAGATACGCAGTATTTT
D gene: TRBD2
V gene: TRBV7-2
J gene: TRBJ2-3
clone size: NA
CDR3 length: 16

CDR3 protein: CASSVGAGTSTDTQYF
CDR3 DNA: TGTGCCAGCAGCGTAGGGGCGGGGACGAGCACAGATACGCAGTATTTT
D gene: NA
V gene: TRBV9
J gene: TRBJ2-3
clone size: NA
CDR3 length: 16

CDR3 protein: CASSFPPPTGERYGYTF
CDR3 DNA: TGTGCCAGCAGCTTCCCGCCTCCCACAGGCGAGAGGTATGGCTACACCTTC
D gene: NA
V gene: TRBV5-6
J gene: TRBJ1-2
clone size: few
CDR3 length: 17

CDR3 protein: CASSLTEGLRDTF
CDR3 DNA: TGCGCCAGCAGCTTGACTGAGGGCCTACGGGACACCTTC
D gene: NA
V gene: TRBV5-1
J gene: TRBJ1-2
clone size: NA
CDR3 length: 13

CDR3 protein: CASRTGTGYTEAFF
CDR3 DNA: TGTGCCAGCAGAACCGGGACAGGGTACACTGAAGCTTTCTTT
D gene: TRBD1
V gene: TRBV6-5
J gene: TRBJ1-1
clone size: NA
CDR3 length: 14

CDR3 protein: CASSRTGSGELFF
CDR3 DNA: TGTGCCAGCAGCCGAACAGGGTCCGGGGAGCTGTTTTTT
D gene: NA
V gene: TRBV11-2
J gene: TRBJ2-2
clone size: NA
CDR3 length: 13

CDR3 protein: CAWSRPAGGTEAFF
CDR3 DNA: TGTGCCTGGAGCCGACCCGCAGGGGGCACTGAAGCTTTCTTT
D gene: TRBD1
V gene: TRBV30
J gene: TRBJ1-1
clone size: NA
CDR3 length: 14

CDR3 protein: CASSGGQGGETQYF
CDR3 DNA: TGTGCCAGCAGCGGGGGACAGGGTGGTGAGACCCAGTACTTC
D gene: TRBD1
V gene: TRBV9
J gene: TRBJ2-5
clone size: NA
CDR3 length: 14

CDR3 protein: CATYSNNWRTGELFF
CDR3 DNA: TGTGCCACCTACAGCAATAACTGGCGGACCGGGGAGCTGTTTTTT
D gene: NA
V gene: TRBV28
J gene: TRBJ2-2
clone size: once
CDR3 length: 15

CDR3 protein: CASSPRSSTDTQYF
CDR3 DNA: TGTGCCAGCAGTCCACGGAGTAGCACAGATACGCAGTATTTT
D gene: NA
V gene: TRBV27
J gene: TRBJ2-3
clone size: NA
CDR3 length: 14

CDR3 protein: CASSYRGQSYGYTF
CDR3 DNA: TGTGCCAGCAGTTACCGGGGACAGAGCTATGGCTACACCTTC
D gene: TRBD1
V gene: TRBV6-5
J gene: TRBJ1-2
clone size: NA
CDR3 length: 14

CDR3 protein: CASSIQTGELFF
CDR3 DNA: TGTGCCAGTAGTATCCAGACCGGGGAGCTGTTTTTT
D gene: NA
V gene: TRBV19
J gene: TRBJ2-2
clone size: few
CDR3 length: 12

CDR3 protein: CASSSQGGGTEAFF
CDR3 DNA: TGTGCCAGCAGCTCCCAGGGGGGGGGTACTGAAGCTTTCTTT
D gene: TRBD1
V gene: TRBV9
J gene: TRBJ1-1
clone size: NA
CDR3 length: 14

CDR3 protein: CASSPRKGLGNTEAFF
CDR3 DNA: TGTGCCAGCAGCCCTCGGAAGGGTTTAGGGAACACTGAAGCTTTCTTT
D gene: NA
V gene: TRBV16
J gene: TRBJ1-1
clone size: NA
CDR3 length: 16

CDR3 protein: CSVENTDTQYF
CDR3 DNA: TGCAGCGTCGAAAACACAGATACGCAGTATTTT
D gene: NA
V gene: TRBV29-1
J gene: TRBJ2-3
clone size: NA
CDR3 length: 11

CDR3 protein: CASSPRLVSYEQYF
CDR3 DNA: TGTGCCAGCAGCCCTCGACTTGTGTCCTACGAGCAGTACTTC
D gene: NA
V gene: TRBV7-8
J gene: TRBJ2-7
clone size: NA
CDR3 length: 14

CDR3 protein: CASSLDRANTGELFF
CDR3 DNA: TGTGCCAGCAGCTTGGACAGGGCGAACACCGGGGAGCTGTTTTTT
D gene: NA
V gene: TRBV5-4
J gene: TRBJ2-2
clone size: once
CDR3 length: 15

CDR3 protein: CASSFTLAGGRDTQYF
CDR3 DNA: TGTGCCAGCAGCTTTACCCTAGCGGGCGGGAGAGATACGCAGTATTTT
D gene: TRBD2
V gene: TRBV7-2
J gene: TRBJ2-3
clone size: NA
CDR3 length: 16

CDR3 protein: CASSPQGVGEAFF
CDR3 DNA: TGTGCCAGCAGTCCACAGGGGGTAGGTGAAGCTTTCTTT
D gene: TRBD1
V gene: TRBV27
J gene: TRBJ1-1
clone size: NA
CDR3 length: 13

CDR3 protein: CASITRPSYEQYF
CDR3 DNA: TGTGCCAGCATTACTAGACCCTCCTACGAGCAGTACTTC
D gene: NA
V gene: TRBV6-1
J gene: TRBJ2-7
clone size: NA
CDR3 length: 13

CDR3 protein: CASSFLGQISEKLFF
CDR3 DNA: TGCGCCAGCAGCTTCCTAGGACAAATATCTGAAAAACTGTTTTTT
D gene: NA
V gene: TRBV5-1
J gene: TRBJ1-4
clone size: NA
CDR3 length: 15

CDR3 protein: CSAATGAEAFF
CDR3 DNA: TGCAGTGCCGCGACAGGGGCAGAAGCTTTCTTT
D gene: TRBD1
V gene: TRBV20-1
J gene: TRBJ1-1
clone size: NA
CDR3 length: 11

CDR3 protein: CASSSEGRDYNEQFF
CDR3 DNA: TGCGCCAGCAGCTCAGAGGGGCGAGACTACAATGAGCAGTTCTTC
D gene: NA
V gene: TRBV4-3
J gene: TRBJ2-1
clone size: NA
CDR3 length: 15